This T cell receptor beta chain was sequenced during a study of CD8+CD57+ T cells in acquired aplastic anemia. On the study more broadly: Sorted cells (CD4+ and CD8+) yielded DNA amounts that averaged about 3.1 ug. General study results and limits: Patients were compared with controls for CD8+ Simpson's diversity, and no significant difference emerged.

Of note for this clonotype: As yet, its antigen is unknown. At one end the junction does not follow the germline gene, possibly because of a read error.

Patients selected for sequencing had displayed CD8+CD57+ cell expansion by flow cytometry. Genomic DNA, serving as template, underwent TCR beta VDJ and CDR3 profiling. Each CDR3 protein is one row after TCRdb ran MiXCR on the reads. The sample contains around 190,000 distinct CDR3 sequences, 48% of which appear only once. CDR1 and CDR2 (germline): LNHNV, YYDKDF (reference sequence). There are 14 residues in the CDR3. The source material was sorted CD4+, CD8+, or CD8+CD57+ T cells (not recorded which) from PBMCs. The receptor comes from a human donor with aplastic anemia. The chain joins TRBV15 to TRBJ2-5; perhaps TRBD2 as D (6 bases). CDR3 coding DNA: TGTGCCACCAGCAGGCCGGGGGTAAGAGAGACCCAGCACTTC. The encoded protein is CATSRPGVRETQHF.